The rows below give T cell receptor beta chains drawn from one sample of a study of cytomegalovirus exposure and HLA in healthy donors. Clones were sequenced by immunoSEQ multiplex PCR, and TCRdb holds only the in-frame ones, with some missing. Among about 60,000 clones listed, 55% to 75% were seen once. The sequenced sample consisted of PBMCs. The receptor set was obtained from a man aged 35 to 55 in good health and CMV-seropositive. CDR3s include the opening cysteine and the closing phenylalanine or tryptophan. D genes are given only for firm matches. Not all rows give a size; the values are once, few, many and, for expanded clones, a class.

d_gene	v_gene	abundance	j_gene	CDR3aa	CDR3nt
NA	TRBV2	once	TRBJ2-6	CASRDFLSGANVLTF	TGTGCCAGCAGGGACTTCCTATCTGGGGCCAACGTCCTGACTTTC
NA	TRBV6-1	few	TRBJ1-2	CASSEAGAAYGYTF	TGTGCCAGCAGTGAAGCGGGAGCAGCCTATGGCTACACCTTC
NA	TRBV6-4	NA	TRBJ2-5	CASPLGGRGETQYF	TGTGCCAGCCCGCTGGGGGGGCGAGGAGAGACCCAGTACTTC
NA	TRBV14	NA	TRBJ1-2	CASSQRGNYGYTF	TGTGCCAGCAGCCAAAGGGGTAACTATGGCTACACCTTC
TRBD1	TRBV5-1	NA	TRBJ1-1	CASSPGDHRGNTEAFF	TGCGCCAGCAGCCCTGGGGATCACAGGGGGAACACTGAAGCTTTCTTT
NA	TRBV7-6	few	TRBJ2-1	CASQGSYNEQFF	TGTGCCTCCCAGGGCTCCTACAATGAGCAGTTCTTC
TRBD1	TRBV7-8	NA	TRBJ1-1	CASSRVTGDAFF	TGTGCCAGCAGCCGAGTAACAGGGGACGCTTTCTTT
NA	TRBV4-2	NA	TRBJ1-1	CASSHVDSGTEAFF	TGTGCCAGCAGCCATGTTGACAGTGGCACTGAAGCTTTCTTT
NA	TRBV7-9	once	TRBJ1-2	CASSPHEAGRGYTF	TGTGCCAGCAGCCCCCACGAGGCGGGCCGTGGCTACACCTTC
TRBD2	TRBV5-1	NA	TRBJ2-1	CASSSGLAGAEQFF	TGCGCCAGCAGCTCAGGACTAGCGGGGGCTGAGCAGTTCTTC
TRBD1	TRBV10-1	NA	TRBJ2-7	CASSGTGIYEQYF	TGCGCCAGCAGCGGGACAGGGATCTACGAGCAGTACTTC
NA	TRBV30	NA	TRBJ1-1	CAFSRVNTEAFF	TGTGCCTTCTCGAGGGTTAACACTGAAGCTTTCTTT
NA	TRBV4-2	few	TRBJ2-3	CASSQAPYSTDTQYF	TGTGCCAGCAGCCAAGCTCCGTATAGCACAGATACGCAGTATTTT
NA	TRBV6-5	NA	TRBJ1-2	CATKIPGHNYGYTF	TGTGCCACCAAAATCCCGGGACACAACTATGGCTACACCTTC
TRBD1	TRBV5-4	NA	TRBJ1-2	CASSPGTGEHGYTF	TGTGCCAGCAGCCCGGGGACAGGGGAGCATGGCTACACCTTC
TRBD1	TRBV19	NA	TRBJ1-5	CASKITGGPQPQHF	TGTGCCAGTAAAATCACAGGGGGGCCTCAGCCCCAGCATTTT
TRBD1	TRBV7-6	few	TRBJ2-7	CASSFRDREYEQYF	TGTGCCAGCAGCTTCCGGGACAGAGAGTACGAGCAGTACTTC
NA	TRBV6-1	NA	TRBJ2-7	CASSLDLDEQYF	TGTGCCAGCAGCCTCGACTTGGACGAGCAGTACTTC
NA	TRBV19	NA	TRBJ2-5	CASSITGVKTQYF	TGTGCCAGTAGTATAACCGGGGTAAAGACCCAGTACTTC
TRBD2	TRBV7-2	NA	TRBJ2-5	CANSPRTSGVETQYF	TGTGCCAACAGCCCCCGGACTAGCGGGGTTGAGACCCAGTACTTC
TRBD2	TRBV9	NA	TRBJ2-1	CASSVTGTSGGPSSYNEQFF	TGTGCCAGCAGCGTAACCGGGACTAGCGGGGGCCCGAGCTCCTACAATGAGCAGTTCTTC
TRBD1	TRBV7-7	NA	TRBJ1-1	CASSPIDRDDTEAFF	TGTGCTAGCAGCCCCATCGACAGGGACGACACTGAAGCTTTCTTT
NA	TRBV6-6	few	TRBJ1-5	CASKPTGGNQPQHF	TGTGCCAGCAAACCGACAGGCGGCAATCAGCCCCAGCATTTT
TRBD2	TRBV7-8	NA	TRBJ2-7	CASSLVAGGSYEQYF	TGTGCCAGCAGCTTAGTAGCGGGGGGATCCTACGAGCAGTACTTC
TRBD1	TRBV19	NA	TRBJ1-5	CASSVGQGNRNQPQHF	TGTGCCAGTAGTGTGGGACAGGGGAATCGCAATCAGCCCCAGCATTTT
NA	TRBV27	NA	TRBJ2-3	CASSSLTLSTDTQYF	TGTGCCAGCAGTTCCCTGACACTCAGCACAGATACGCAGTATTTT
NA	TRBV7-9	NA	TRBJ1-4	CASSFGGGRDDEKLFF	TGTGCCAGCAGCTTTGGTGGGGGCAGGGACGATGAAAAACTGTTTTTT
NA	TRBV9	NA	TRBJ1-2	CASSAGPQGYYGYTF	TGTGCCAGCAGCGCCGGCCCCCAGGGATATTATGGCTACACCTTC
NA	TRBV6-1	few	TRBJ1-1	CASSEDLRRGTEAFF	TGTGCCAGCAGTGAAGATCTGAGACGGGGTACTGAAGCTTTCTTT